This record concerns one T cell receptor (beta chain) sequence. Antigen: not known. Method: immunoSEQ multiplex PCR; TCRdb's copy keeps in-frame clones and lacks some. The repertoire holds more than 250,000 clones, with more than 80% as singletons. V gave up 3 bases and J gave up 0 bases, with 3 bases separating them. The CDR3 runs to 14 residues. Germline V CDR1 and CDR2: SGHAT, FQNNGV. This specimen comes from a study of T cell responses to AZD1222 COVID-19 vaccine. Findings and caveats of the study: CD4 TCRs linked to vaccination spanned spike, dominating at 160-218 and 743-854.

This TCR derives from an adult in good health. The chain recombines TRBV11-2 with TRBJ2-6; no firm D call. The source material was peripheral blood, sampled on day 0 of AZD1222 vaccination. CDR3 DNA: TGTGCCAGCAGCTTGAGCTCTGGGGCCAACGTCCTGACTTTC. This gives the protein CASSLSSGANVLTF. Full variable domain (rest looked up from reference TRBV11-2 and TRBJ2-6): EAGVAQSPRYKIIEKRQSVAFWCNPISGHATLYWYQQILGQGPKLLIQFQNNGVVDDSQLPKDRFSAERLKGVDSTLKIQPAKLEDSAVYLCASSLSSGANVLTFGAGSRLTVL.